This T cell receptor (beta chain) emerged from a study of cytomegalovirus exposure and HLA in healthy donors. Study-wide background: Researchers previously reported finding roughly 120 million unique TCR beta sequences from about 179 million T cells. Overall study findings and caveats: Presence/absence analyses treated sequencing depth as roughly uniform across donors. Earlier findings revealed that most TCR beta V segments proved productive either about 87% or about 30% of the time. The study recorded 160 or so TCR beta chains that were cytomegalovirus-associated.

The CDR3 length is 14 residues. Per the germline V gene, CDR1 is LGHNA and CDR2 is YNFKEQ. Deletions cut 1 base from V and 4 bases from J, with 9 bases between. Concerning this clone: Its specificity is not known.

Both 60 Vbeta primers and 13 Jbeta primers went into the PCR. TCRdb keeps only in-frame clones here, not all; method: immunoSEQ multiplex PCR. The sample records 100,000 to 150,000 clones, 83% being singletons. This rearrangement joins TRBV4-2 to TRBJ2-3; D is possibly TRBD2 (6 bases). The clonotype comes from a girl aged 2-10 years in good health and CMV-seronegative. The material sequenced was PBMCs. DNA of the CDR3: TGTGCCAGCAGCCAAGGCGGGGAGTCAGATACGCAGTATTTT. This gives the protein CASSQGGESDTQYF.